The clone carrying this T cell receptor beta chain was counted only a few times. These data originate in a study of metastatic and nonmetastatic thyroid tumors. This CDR3 contains 15 residues. Germline CDR1 is MDHEN and CDR2 is SYDVKM. Losses at the gene ends were 5 bases for V and 4 bases for J; bases not matched to a gene: 9. Patients were all untreated before their thyroid surgery. With MiXCR, TCRdb reprocessed the PCR reads. The top ten clones hold 13% to 15% of a sample with roughly 25,000 clones, 10% to 15% of them seen once. Sequenced material: blood. This clonotype was sampled from a female donor with papillary thyroid cancer or a benign thyroid nodule (not recorded which). Some clones in this sample may be carry-over from other donors' samples. This chain uses TRBV28 with TRBJ2-7, with 9 bases aligning to TRBD1. The CDR3 loop reads CASSLTTGTGYEQYF. CDR3 coding DNA: TGTGCCAGCAGTCTTACGACCGGGACAGGGTACGAGCAGTACTTC.